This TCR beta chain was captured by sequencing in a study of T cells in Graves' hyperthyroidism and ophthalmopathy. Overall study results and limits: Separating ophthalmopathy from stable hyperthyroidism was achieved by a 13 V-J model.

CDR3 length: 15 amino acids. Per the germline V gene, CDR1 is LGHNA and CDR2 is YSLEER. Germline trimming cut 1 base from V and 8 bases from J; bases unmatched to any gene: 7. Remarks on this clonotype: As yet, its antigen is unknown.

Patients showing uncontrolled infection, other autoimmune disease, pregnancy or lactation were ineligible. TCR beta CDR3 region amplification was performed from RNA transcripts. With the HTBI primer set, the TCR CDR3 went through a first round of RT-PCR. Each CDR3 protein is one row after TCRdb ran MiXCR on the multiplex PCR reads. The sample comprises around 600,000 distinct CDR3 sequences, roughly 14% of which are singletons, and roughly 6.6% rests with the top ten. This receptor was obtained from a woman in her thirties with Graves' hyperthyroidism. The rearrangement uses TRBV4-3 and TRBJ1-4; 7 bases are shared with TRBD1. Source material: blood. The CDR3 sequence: CASSQVLPTGEKLFF. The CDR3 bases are TGCGCCAGCAGCCAAGTTCTTCCGACAGGGGAAAAACTGTTTTTT.